This T cell receptor beta chain was profiled in a study of shared clonotypes between healthy human individuals. V was cut by 2 bases and J by 6 bases, with 7 bases left in between. This CDR3 is built from 12 residues. Germline lookup yields CDR1 SEHNR and CDR2 FQNEAQ (reference sequence). Method: immunoSEQ multiplex PCR; TCRdb's copy keeps in-frame clones and lacks some. The table records fewer than 2.5 million clones, roughly 93% of them present only once. Participating donors were healthy, HIV-negative adults free of recent acute infections or vaccinations. The chain carries TRBV7-9 and TRBJ1-2; D remains ambiguous. This clonotype was obtained from a man younger than 35 in good health. Some clones in this sample may be carry-over from other donors' samples. Sequenced input: naive CD4+ T cells from PBMCs. As for subset: CD45RA+ positively selected. This chain's CDR3 is CASSLLVHGYTF. CDR3 sequence (DNA): TGTGCCAGCAGCTTATTGGTTCATGGCTACACCTTC.